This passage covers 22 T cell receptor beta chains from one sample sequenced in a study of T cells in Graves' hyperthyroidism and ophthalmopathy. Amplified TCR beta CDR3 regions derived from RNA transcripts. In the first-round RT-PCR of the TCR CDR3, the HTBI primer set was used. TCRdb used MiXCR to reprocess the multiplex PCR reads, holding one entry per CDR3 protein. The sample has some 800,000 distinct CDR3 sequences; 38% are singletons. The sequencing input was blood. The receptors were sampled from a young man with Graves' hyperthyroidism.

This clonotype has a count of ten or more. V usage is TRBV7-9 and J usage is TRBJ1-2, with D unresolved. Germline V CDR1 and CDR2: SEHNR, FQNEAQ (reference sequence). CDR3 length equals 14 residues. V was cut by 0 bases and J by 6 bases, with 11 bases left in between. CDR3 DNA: TGTGCCAGCAGCTTAGCGATGGTCAGCGATGGCTACACCTTC. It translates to CASSLAMVSDGYTF. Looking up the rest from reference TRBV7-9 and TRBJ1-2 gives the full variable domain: DTGVSQNPRHKITKRGQNVTFRCDPISEHNRLYWYRQTLGQGPEFLTYFQNEAQLEKSRLLSDRFSAERPKGSFSTLEIQRTEQGDSAMYLCASSLAMVSDGYTFGSGTRLTVV.

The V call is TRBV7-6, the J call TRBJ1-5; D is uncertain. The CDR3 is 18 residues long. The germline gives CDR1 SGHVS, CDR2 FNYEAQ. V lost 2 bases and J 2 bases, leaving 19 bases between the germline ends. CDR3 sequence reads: CASSLRENTGVGNQPQHF. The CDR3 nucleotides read TGTGCCAGCAGCTTACGGGAGAACACCGGGGTCGGCAATCAGCCCCAGCATTTT.

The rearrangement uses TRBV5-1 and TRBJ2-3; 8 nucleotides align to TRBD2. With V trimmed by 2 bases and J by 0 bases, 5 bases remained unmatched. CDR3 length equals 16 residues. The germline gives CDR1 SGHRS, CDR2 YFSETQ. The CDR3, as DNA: TGCGCCAGCAGCTTTGCGGGGGGACATAGCACAGATACGCAGTATTTT. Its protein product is CASSFAGGHSTDTQYF. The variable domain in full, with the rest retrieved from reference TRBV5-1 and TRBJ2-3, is KAGVTQTPRYLIKTRGQQVTLSCSPISGHRSVSWYQQTPGQGLQFLFEYFSETQRNKGNFPGRFSGRQFSNSRSEMNVSTLELGDSALYLCASSFAGGHSTDTQYFGPGTRLTVL.

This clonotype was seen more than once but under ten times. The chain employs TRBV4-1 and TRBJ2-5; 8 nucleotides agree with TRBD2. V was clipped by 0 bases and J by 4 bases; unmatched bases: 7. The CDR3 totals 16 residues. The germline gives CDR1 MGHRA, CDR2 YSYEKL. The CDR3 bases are TGCGCCAGCAGCCAAGATGGGAGCCTAGCGGGAGAGACCCAGTACTTC. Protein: CASSQDGSLAGETQYF.

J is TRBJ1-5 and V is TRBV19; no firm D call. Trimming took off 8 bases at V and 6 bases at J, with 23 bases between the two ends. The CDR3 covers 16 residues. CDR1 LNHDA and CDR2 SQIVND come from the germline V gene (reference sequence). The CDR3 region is CASASSEEAGSQPQHF. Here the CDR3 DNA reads TGTGCCAGTGCCAGCAGTGAAGAGGCAGGAAGTCAGCCCCAGCATTTT. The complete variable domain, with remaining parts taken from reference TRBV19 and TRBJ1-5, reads DGGITQSPKYLFRKEGQNVTLSCEQNLNHDAMYWYRQDPGQGLRLIYYSQIVNDFQKGDIAEGYSVSREKKESFPLTVTSAQKNPTAFYLCASASSEEAGSQPQHFGDGTRLSIL.

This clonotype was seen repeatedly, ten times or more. The CDR3 region has the DNA TGTGCCACCAGTCCCGGGACTAGCGGACCAGGGGAGACCCAGTACTTC. It translates to CATSPGTSGPGETQYF. The rearrangement uses TRBV24-1 and TRBJ2-5, with 11 bases identical to TRBD2. Germline V gene sequence: CDR1 KGHDR, CDR2 SFDVKD. CDR3 length: 16 residues. The junction had 10 bases not matched to a gene; V was cut back by 6 bases and J by 5 bases.

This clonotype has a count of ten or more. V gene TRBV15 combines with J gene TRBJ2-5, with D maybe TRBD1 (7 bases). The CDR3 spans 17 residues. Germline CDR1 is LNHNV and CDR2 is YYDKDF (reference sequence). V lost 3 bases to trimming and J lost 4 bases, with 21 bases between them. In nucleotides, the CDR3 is TGTGCCACCAGCAGGGGCCCTCCGCGACAGGGAGGAGAGACCCAGTACTTC. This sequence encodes CATSRGPPRQGGETQYF. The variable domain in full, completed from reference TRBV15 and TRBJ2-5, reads DAMVIQNPRYQVTQFGKPVTLSCSQTLNHNVMYWYQQKSSQAPKLLFHYYDKDFNNEADTPDNFQSRRPNTSFCFLDIRSPGLGDTAMYLCATSRGPPRQGGETQYFGPGTRLLVL.

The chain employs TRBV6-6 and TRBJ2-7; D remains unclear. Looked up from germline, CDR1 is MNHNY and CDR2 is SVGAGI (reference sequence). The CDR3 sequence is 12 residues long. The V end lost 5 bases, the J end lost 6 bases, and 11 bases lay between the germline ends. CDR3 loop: CASSEAPVEQYF. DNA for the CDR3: TGTGCCAGCAGTGAAGCGCCGGTCGAGCAGTACTTC.

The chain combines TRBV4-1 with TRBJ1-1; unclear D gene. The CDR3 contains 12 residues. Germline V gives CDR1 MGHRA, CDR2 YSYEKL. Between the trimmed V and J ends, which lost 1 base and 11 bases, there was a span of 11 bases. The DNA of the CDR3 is TGCGCCAGCAGCCAAGGATCCTATAGCGCTTTCTTT. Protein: CASSQGSYSAFF.

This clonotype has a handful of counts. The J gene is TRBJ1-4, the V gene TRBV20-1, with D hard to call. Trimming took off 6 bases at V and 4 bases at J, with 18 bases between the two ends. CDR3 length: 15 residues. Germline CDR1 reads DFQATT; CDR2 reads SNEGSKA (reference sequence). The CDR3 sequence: CSARTSRGVNEKLFF. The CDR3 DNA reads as TGCAGTGCGAGAACATCACGCGGAGTTAATGAAAAACTGTTTTTT.

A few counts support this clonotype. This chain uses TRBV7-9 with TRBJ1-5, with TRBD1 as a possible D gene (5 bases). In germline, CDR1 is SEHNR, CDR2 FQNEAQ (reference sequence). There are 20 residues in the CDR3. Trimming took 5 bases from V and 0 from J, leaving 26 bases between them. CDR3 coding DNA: TGTGCCAGCAGCCTTTCTCGGGGGACTGGCGGAATAGGTAGCAATCAGCCCCAGCATTTT. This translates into CASSLSRGTGGIGSNQPQHF.

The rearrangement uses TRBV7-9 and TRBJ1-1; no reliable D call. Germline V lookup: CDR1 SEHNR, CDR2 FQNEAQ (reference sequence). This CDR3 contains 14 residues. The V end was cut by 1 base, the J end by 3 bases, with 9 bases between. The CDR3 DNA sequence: TGTGCCAGCAGCTTAGGGTACTCCCACACTGAAGCTTTCTTT. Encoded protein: CASSLGYSHTEAFF.

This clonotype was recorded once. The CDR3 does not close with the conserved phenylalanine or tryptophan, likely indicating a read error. CDR3 protein: CASSFGKDYEQYL. CDR3 nucleotide sequence: TGCGCCAGCAGCTTCGGTAAGGACTACGAGCAGTACCTC. J is TRBJ2-7 and V is TRBV13; D remains unclear. CDR3 length equals 13 residues. The germline V gene has CDR1 PRHDT and CDR2 FYEKMQ (reference sequence).

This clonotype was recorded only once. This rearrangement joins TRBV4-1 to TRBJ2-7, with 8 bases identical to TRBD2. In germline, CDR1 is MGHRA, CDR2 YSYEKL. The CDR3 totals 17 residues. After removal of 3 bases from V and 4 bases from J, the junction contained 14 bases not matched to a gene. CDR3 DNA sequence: TGCGCCAGCAGCCACCTACCAGCAGCGGGAGTATTGTACGAGCAGTACTTC. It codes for CASSHLPAAGVLYEQYF.

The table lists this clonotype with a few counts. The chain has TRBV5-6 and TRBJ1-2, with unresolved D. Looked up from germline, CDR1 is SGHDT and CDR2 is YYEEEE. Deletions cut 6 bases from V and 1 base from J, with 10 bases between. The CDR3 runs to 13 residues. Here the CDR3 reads CASILSHNYGYTF. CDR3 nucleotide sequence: TGTGCCAGCATCCTCTCCCATAACTATGGCTACACCTTC.

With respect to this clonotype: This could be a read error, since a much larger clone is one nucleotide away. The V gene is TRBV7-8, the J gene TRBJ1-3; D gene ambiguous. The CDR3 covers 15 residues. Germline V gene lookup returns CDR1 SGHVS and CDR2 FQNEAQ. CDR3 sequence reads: CVSSLGSGPGNTIYF. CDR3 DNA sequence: TGTGTCAGCAGCTTAGGGAGTGGACCTGGAAACACCATATATTTT.

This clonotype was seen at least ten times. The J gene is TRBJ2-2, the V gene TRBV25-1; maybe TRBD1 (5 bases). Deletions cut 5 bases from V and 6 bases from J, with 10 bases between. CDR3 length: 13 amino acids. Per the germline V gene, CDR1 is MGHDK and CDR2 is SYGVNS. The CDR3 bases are TGTGCCAGCAGTCCCCAAGGGGCCGGGGAGCTGTTTTTT. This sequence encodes CASSPQGAGELFF.

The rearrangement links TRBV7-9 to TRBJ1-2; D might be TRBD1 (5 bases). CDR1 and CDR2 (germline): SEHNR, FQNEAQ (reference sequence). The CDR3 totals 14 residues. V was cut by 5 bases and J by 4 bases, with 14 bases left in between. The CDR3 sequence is CASSPAVGGYGYTF. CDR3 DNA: TGTGCCAGCAGCCCGGCCGTGGGGGGCTATGGCTACACCTTC.

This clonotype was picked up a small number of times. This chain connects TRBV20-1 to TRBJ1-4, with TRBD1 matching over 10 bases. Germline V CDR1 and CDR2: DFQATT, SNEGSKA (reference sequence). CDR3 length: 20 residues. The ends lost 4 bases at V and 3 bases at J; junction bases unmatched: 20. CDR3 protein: CSAIRQGARGQLLANEKLFF. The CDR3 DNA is TGCAGTGCTATACGACAGGGGGCGCGGGGTCAGTTGCTGGCTAATGAAAAACTGTTTTTT.

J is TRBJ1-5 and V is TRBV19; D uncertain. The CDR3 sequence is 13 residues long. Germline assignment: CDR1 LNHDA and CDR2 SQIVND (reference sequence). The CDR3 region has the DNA TGTGCTTCGACTCGATTGGGCAATCAGCCCCAGCATTTT. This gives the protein CASTRLGNQPQHF.

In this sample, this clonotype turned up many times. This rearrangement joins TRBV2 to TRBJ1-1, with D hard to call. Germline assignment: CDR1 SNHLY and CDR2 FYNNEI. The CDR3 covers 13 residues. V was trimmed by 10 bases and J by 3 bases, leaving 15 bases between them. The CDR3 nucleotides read TGTGCCATAACGAGGAGGGCGTACACTGAAGCTTTCTTT. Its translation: CAITRRAYTEAFF.

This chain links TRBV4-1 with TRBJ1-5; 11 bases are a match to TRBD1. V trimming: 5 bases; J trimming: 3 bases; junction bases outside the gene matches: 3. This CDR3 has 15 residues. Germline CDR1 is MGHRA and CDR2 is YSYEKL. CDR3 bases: TGCGCCAGCAGCATGGGACAGGGGGACAATCAGCCCCAGCATTTT. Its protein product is CASSMGQGDNQPQHF.